This is a list of T cell receptor beta chains from one sample in a study of OX40 agonist ivuxolimab in advanced cancers. The assay was immunoSEQ multiplex PCR, and TCRdb's table has in-frame clones only and misses some. The sample shows 20,000 to 25,000 clones, about four fifths of them seen only once. Sequenced here: CD4+ or CD8+ T cells sorted from blood, sampled in a trial of the OX40 agonist ivuxolimab. These receptor sequences come from an adult with an advanced solid tumor such as melanoma, head and neck, liver or kidney cancer. The CDR3 runs from the conserved cysteine through the conserved F or W. D genes are given only for firm matches. Expanded clones get a size class; other rows say once, few or many, or leave the size out.

v_gene	abundance	d_gene	j_gene	CDR3aa	CDR3nt
TRBV6-1	NA	TRBD1	TRBJ2-7	CASRGGQGVGYEQYF	TGTGCCAGCCGGGGCGGACAGGGGGTGGGCTACGAGCAGTACTTC
TRBV2	NA	NA	TRBJ2-1	CASRPSSYNEQFF	TGTGCCAGCAGACCGAGCTCCTACAATGAGCAGTTCTTC
TRBV28	NA	TRBD1	TRBJ2-7	CASSPGQGAYEQYF	TGTGCCAGCAGTCCGGGACAGGGGGCCTACGAGCAGTACTTC
TRBV15	NA	NA	TRBJ1-5	CATSPLRSGVNQPQHF	TGTGCCACCAGCCCGCTTAGGTCGGGGGTTAATCAGCCCCAGCATTTT
TRBV7-7	NA	NA	TRBJ2-1	CASSAGLPVYNEQFF	TGTGCTAGCAGCGCGGGACTCCCGGTCTACAATGAGCAGTTCTTC
TRBV5-1	NA	TRBD1	TRBJ1-1	CASSVGQGASEAFF	TGCGCCAGCAGCGTGGGACAGGGGGCTTCTGAAGCTTTCTTT
TRBV7-9	NA	NA	TRBJ2-6	CASSPTDSISGANVLTF	TGTGCCAGCAGCCCCACAGACAGCATCTCTGGGGCCAACGTCCTGACTTTC
TRBV11-3	NA	NA	TRBJ1-1	CASSYLMGTEAFF	TGTGCCAGCAGCTATTTGATGGGGACTGAAGCTTTCTTT
TRBV9	NA	NA	TRBJ2-7	CASSVGKGSYEQYF	TGTGCCAGCAGCGTAGGGAAGGGTTCCTACGAGCAGTACTTC
TRBV13	NA	TRBD1	TRBJ1-2	CASSLGQGANYGYTF	TGTGCCAGCAGCTTAGGCCAGGGGGCTAACTATGGCTACACCTTC
TRBV4-1	few	NA	TRBJ1-3	CASSPGHLSSGNTIYF	TGCGCCAGCAGCCCGGGACACTTGAGCTCTGGAAACACCATATATTTT
TRBV5-1	NA	NA	TRBJ2-1	CASSPMVVVDNEQFF	TGCGCCAGCAGCCCCATGGTTGTCGTCGACAATGAGCAGTTCTTC
TRBV11-3	NA	TRBD1	TRBJ2-7	CASSIRPRQGAGEQYF	TGTGCCAGCAGCATCCGCCCGAGACAGGGGGCGGGCGAGCAGTACTTC
TRBV5-5	NA	NA	TRBJ2-7	CASSLAEGGFRYEQYF	TGTGCCAGCAGCTTGGCCGAGGGGGGTTTCCGCTACGAGCAGTACTTC
TRBV5-3	NA	TRBD1	TRBJ2-7	CARSHDRVSFYEQYF	TGTGCCAGAAGCCATGACAGGGTCTCCTTCTACGAGCAGTACTTC
TRBV2	NA	NA	TRBJ2-7	CASSELYEQYF	TGTGCCAGCAGTGAACTTTACGAGCAGTACTTC
TRBV4-1	NA	NA	TRBJ2-2	CASSLSPGPQNTGELFF	TGCGCCAGCAGCCTAAGCCCCGGGCCCCAGAACACCGGGGAGCTGTTTTTT
TRBV7-8	NA	NA	TRBJ2-7	CASSLGFQGLSREQYF	TGTGCCAGCAGCTTAGGGTTTCAGGGACTCAGTCGCGAGCAGTACTTC
TRBV28	NA	TRBD1	TRBJ2-7	CASSPPTGYEQYF	TGTGCCAGCAGCCCCCCGACAGGGTACGAGCAGTACTTC
TRBV28	NA	TRBD1	TRBJ2-7	CASSIGTAAYEQYF	TGTGCCAGCAGTATCGGGACAGCAGCCTACGAGCAGTACTTC
TRBV4-2	NA	TRBD2	TRBJ2-3	CASSQDGGLAGTDTQYF	TGTGCCAGCAGCCAAGATGGAGGACTAGCGGGCACAGATACGCAGTATTTT
TRBV6-5	once	NA	TRBJ2-7	CASSYVKSSYEQYF	TGTGCCAGCAGTTATGTCAAAAGCTCCTACGAGCAGTACTTC
TRBV20-1	few	NA	TRBJ2-1	CSARDHREQFF	TGCAGTGCTAGAGATCATCGAGAGCAGTTCTTC
TRBV11-3	NA	NA	TRBJ1-1	CASSTGANTEAFF	TGTGCCAGCAGCACCGGGGCTAACACTGAAGCTTTCTTT
TRBV27	NA	TRBD2	TRBJ2-7	CASSFIGEGQYF	TGTGCCAGCAGTTTTATAGGGGAGGGGCAGTACTTC
TRBV28	NA	TRBD1	TRBJ1-6	CASSLGRATGISPLHF	TGTGCCAGCAGTTTGGGGAGAGCGACAGGGATTTCACCCCTCCACTTT
TRBV5-1	NA	NA	TRBJ2-1	CASSREGPTYNEQFF	TGCGCCAGCAGCCGAGAGGGGCCAACCTACAATGAGCAGTTCTTC
TRBV9	NA	NA	TRBJ2-3	CASSVGGRSPDTQYF	TGTGCCAGCAGCGTAGGAGGGAGAAGCCCAGATACGCAGTATTTT
TRBV30	NA	NA	TRBJ2-2	CAWRGQGRDTGELFF	TGTGCCTGGAGAGGGCAGGGCCGGGACACCGGGGAGCTGTTTTTT
TRBV6-5	NA	TRBD2	TRBJ2-1	CASSTNSGRAGEQFF	TGTGCCAGCAGTACAAATAGCGGGAGGGCCGGTGAGCAGTTCTTC
TRBV6-1	few	NA	TRBJ1-5	CASSEGRNSNQPQHF	TGTGCCAGCAGTGAGGGACGGAATAGCAATCAGCCCCAGCATTTT
TRBV9	NA	NA	TRBJ1-3	CASKGDGNTIYF	TGTGCCAGCAAGGGGGATGGAAACACCATATATTTT
TRBV7-6	once	NA	TRBJ1-1	CASSQTDSKNTEAFF	TGTGCCAGCAGCCAGACGGACAGTAAGAACACTGAAGCTTTCTTT
TRBV9	NA	NA	TRBJ2-7	CASSVTGHNSYEQYF	TGTGCCAGCAGCGTGACGGGACATAACTCCTACGAGCAGTACTTC
TRBV6-1	NA	NA	TRBJ2-6	CASSEGSGANVLTF	TGTGCCAGCAGTGAAGGTTCTGGGGCCAACGTCCTGACTTTC
TRBV15	NA	TRBD2	TRBJ2-7	CATSWGGNYEQYF	TGTGCCACCAGCTGGGGGGGTAACTACGAGCAGTACTTC
TRBV7-8	once	TRBD2	TRBJ2-1	CASSLAAGGEEFF	TGTGCCAGCAGCTTAGCGGCGGGGGGAGAGGAGTTCTTC
TRBV19	NA	NA	TRBJ2-2	CASDWGGELFF	TGTGCCAGTGATTGGGGCGGGGAGCTGTTTTTT
TRBV14	NA	NA	TRBJ2-7	CASSQEATLYEQYF	TGTGCCAGCAGCCAAGAGGCCACCCTATACGAGCAGTACTTC
TRBV14	NA	NA	TRBJ2-6	CASSHGPYSSGANVLTF	TGTGCCAGCAGCCATGGTCCGTATAGCTCTGGGGCCAACGTCCTGACTTTC
TRBV2	NA	TRBD2	TRBJ2-4	CASSEALAARNIQYF	TGTGCCAGCAGTGAAGCACTAGCGGCCAGAAACATTCAGTACTTC
TRBV6-5	NA	NA	TRBJ2-7	CASKAYSSDEQYF	TGTGCCAGCAAGGCCTATAGCTCGGACGAGCAGTACTTC
TRBV2	NA	TRBD2	TRBJ2-3	CASAGTSGSTDTQYF	TGTGCCAGCGCCGGGACTAGCGGGAGCACAGATACGCAGTATTTT
TRBV6-6	NA	NA	TRBJ2-7	CASSLTRIVGEQYF	TGTGCCAGCAGCCTAACTAGAATTGTCGGCGAGCAGTACTTC
TRBV7-3	few	NA	TRBJ2-1	CASSRDLSSYNEQFF	TGTGCCAGCAGCCGCGACTTAAGCTCCTACAATGAGCAGTTCTTC
TRBV2	NA	TRBD2	TRBJ2-7	CASRAEPGLAGGNEQYF	TGTGCCAGCAGAGCTGAGCCGGGACTAGCGGGAGGGAACGAGCAGTACTTC
TRBV13	NA	TRBD1	TRBJ1-4	CASSAYRGNNEKLFF	TGTGCCAGCAGCGCCTACAGGGGAAATAATGAAAAACTGTTTTTT
TRBV6-5	NA	NA	TRBJ1-4	CASKFRGDEKLFF	TGTGCCAGCAAATTTCGAGGTGACGAAAAACTGTTTTTT